Sequencing of this T cell receptor (beta chain) was carried out in a study of a mutant IDH1 vaccine in newly diagnosed glioma. For the study at large: Males made up about 62% and females approximately 38% of treated patients, whose mean age was around 41 years.

Time point denoted: week 47, end of study. In every dose of vaccine, 300 ug of mutant IDH1 20-mer peptide was given alongside topical imiquimod. Comments on this clone: Antigen unknown.

The CDR3 sequence is 14 residues long. V lost 5 bases and J 6 bases, leaving 15 bases between the germline ends. Germline CDR1 is MRHNA and CDR2 is SNTAGT. Sequenced by immunoSEQ multiplex PCR; TCRdb stores in-frame clones only, minus some. This table holds roughly 13,000 clones, around 80% found once. The V and J genes are TRBV6-4 and TRBJ2-3, with TRBD2 as a possible D gene (6 bases). The clonotype comes from a woman aged 40-49 years with glioma. The material was PBMCs, obtained from a glioma patient whose treatment included an IDH1 peptide vaccine. CDR3 in amino acids: CASSYTGELDTQYF. CDR3 DNA sequence: TGTGCCAGCAGTTACACGGGGGAACTTGATACGCAGTATTTT.